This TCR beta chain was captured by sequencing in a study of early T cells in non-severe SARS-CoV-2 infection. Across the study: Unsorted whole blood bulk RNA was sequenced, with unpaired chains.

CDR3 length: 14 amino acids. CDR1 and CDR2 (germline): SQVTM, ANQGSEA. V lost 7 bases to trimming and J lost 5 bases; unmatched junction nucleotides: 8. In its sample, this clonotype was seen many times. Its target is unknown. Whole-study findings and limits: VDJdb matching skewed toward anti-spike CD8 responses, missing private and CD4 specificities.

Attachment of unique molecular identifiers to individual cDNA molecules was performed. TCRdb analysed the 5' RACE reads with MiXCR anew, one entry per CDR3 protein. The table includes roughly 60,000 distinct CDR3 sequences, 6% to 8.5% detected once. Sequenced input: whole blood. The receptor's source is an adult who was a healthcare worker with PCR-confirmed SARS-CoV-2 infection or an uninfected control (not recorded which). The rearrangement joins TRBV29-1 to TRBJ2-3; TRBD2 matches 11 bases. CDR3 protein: CSGATSGIGDTQYF. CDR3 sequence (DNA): TGCAGCGGGGCGACTAGCGGGATAGGAGATACGCAGTATTTT.